This TCR beta chain derives from a study of cytomegalovirus exposure and HLA in healthy donors. Study background: Approximately 81% of some 390 genotyped donors fell in the Caucasian-associated ancestry cluster.

PCR used 60 Vbeta primers and 13 Jbeta primers. The assay was immunoSEQ multiplex PCR, and TCRdb's table has in-frame clones only and misses some. The sample contains around 150,000 clones, roughly 84% of which appear only once. Regarding the study as a whole: Researchers counted 150 to 200 TCR beta chains as cytomegalovirus-associated.

Germline trimming cut 2 bases from V and 4 bases from J; bases unmatched to any gene: 4. The germline CDR1 and CDR2 sequences are SGHNT and YYREEE (reference sequence). This CDR3 has 14 residues. Regarding this clone: Antigen unknown.

The clonotype comes from a young man in good health and CMV-seropositive. This chain links TRBV5-4 with TRBJ2-7; 9 positions match TRBD1. Sequenced material: PBMCs. The CDR3 is CASSFRDRAYEQYF. DNA for the CDR3: TGTGCCAGCAGCTTTCGGGACAGGGCATACGAGCAGTACTTC.